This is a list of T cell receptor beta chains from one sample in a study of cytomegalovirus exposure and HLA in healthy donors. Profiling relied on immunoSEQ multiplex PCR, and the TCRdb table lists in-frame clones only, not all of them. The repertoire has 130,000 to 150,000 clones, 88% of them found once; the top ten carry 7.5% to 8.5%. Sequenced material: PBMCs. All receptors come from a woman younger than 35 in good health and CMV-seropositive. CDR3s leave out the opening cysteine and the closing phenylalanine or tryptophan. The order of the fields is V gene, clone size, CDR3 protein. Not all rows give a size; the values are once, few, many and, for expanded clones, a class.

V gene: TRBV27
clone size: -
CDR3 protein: ASSSFQNTEAF

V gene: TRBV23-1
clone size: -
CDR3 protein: ASRGANYNEQF

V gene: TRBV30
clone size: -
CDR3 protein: AWRAGSEQF

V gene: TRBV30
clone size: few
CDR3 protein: AWSGLDSNYGYT

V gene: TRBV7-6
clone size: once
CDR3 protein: ASSPRLAGTDTQY

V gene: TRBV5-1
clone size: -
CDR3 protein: ASSNRGMGSGANVLT

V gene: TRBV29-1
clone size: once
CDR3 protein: SVDSYGYT

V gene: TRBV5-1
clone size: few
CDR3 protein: ASSLGLTNEQF

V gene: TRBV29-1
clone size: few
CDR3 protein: SAYRGDTEAF

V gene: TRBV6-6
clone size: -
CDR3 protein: ASSYAQGNSYEQY

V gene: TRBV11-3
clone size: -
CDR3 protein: ASSRPGLAGTSAYEQY

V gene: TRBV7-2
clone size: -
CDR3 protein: ASTRQLSGANVLT

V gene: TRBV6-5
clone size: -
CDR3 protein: ASRATSGGDNEQF

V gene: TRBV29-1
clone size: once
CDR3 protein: SVGSGMSANEQY

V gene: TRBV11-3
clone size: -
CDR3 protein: ASSSKSTSEQY

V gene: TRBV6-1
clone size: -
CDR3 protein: ASSLTGTGDEKLF

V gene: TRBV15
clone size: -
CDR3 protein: ATQKGRDSGNTIY

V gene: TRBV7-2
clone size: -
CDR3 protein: ASSSPVLRADTQY

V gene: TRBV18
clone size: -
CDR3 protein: ASSLDRGPEAF

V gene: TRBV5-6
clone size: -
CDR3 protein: ASSLNGRLNTEAF

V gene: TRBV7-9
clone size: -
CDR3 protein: ASSLGAYARGNEQF

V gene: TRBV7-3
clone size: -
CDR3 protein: ASSSQGNTEAF

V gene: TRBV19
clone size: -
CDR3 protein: ASRVGGLAFDEQF

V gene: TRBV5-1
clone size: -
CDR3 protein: ASSRTATGTETQY

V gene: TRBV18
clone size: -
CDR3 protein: ASSPPGQTNTGELF

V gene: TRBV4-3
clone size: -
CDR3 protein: ASSLLSGVTDTQY

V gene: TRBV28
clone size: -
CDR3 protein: ASSFPGGYSPLH

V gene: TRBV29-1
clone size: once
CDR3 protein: SVVGPGGNNEQF

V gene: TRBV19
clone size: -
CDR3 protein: ASSIARDRSGNTIY

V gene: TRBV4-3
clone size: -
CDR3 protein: ASSITGNSPLH

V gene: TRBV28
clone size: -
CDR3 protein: ASSLLSSGTGELF

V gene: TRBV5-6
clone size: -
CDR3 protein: ASSLGLGELAYEQY

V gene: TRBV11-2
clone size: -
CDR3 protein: ASSLSTLAPNYNEQF

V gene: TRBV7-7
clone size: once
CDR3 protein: ASSLGRADTQY

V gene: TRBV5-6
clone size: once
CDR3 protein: ASMTSGGSNEQF

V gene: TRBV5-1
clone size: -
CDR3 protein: ASRGVGNAGYGYT

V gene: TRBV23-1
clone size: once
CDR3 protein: ASAGTLPCGQY

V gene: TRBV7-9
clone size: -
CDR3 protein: ASSGGTGRNNEQF

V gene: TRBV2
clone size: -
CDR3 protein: ASRRLAGGSQTQY

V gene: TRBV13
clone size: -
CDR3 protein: ASTRGTGETQY

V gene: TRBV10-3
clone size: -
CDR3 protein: AIRKLAGGYEQY

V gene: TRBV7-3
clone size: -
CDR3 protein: ASSRQGAGELF

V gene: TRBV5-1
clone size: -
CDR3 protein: ASRRGSYNEQF

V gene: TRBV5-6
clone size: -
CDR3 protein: ASSRQDRRWYGYT

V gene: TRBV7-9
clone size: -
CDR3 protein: ASSSQAFLSTDTQY

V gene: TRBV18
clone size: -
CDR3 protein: ASSLGPEGQPQH

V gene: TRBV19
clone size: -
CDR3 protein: ARQGSYEQY

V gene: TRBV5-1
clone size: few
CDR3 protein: ASSLPAGGYEQY

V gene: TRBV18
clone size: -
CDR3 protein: ASSPGLAGDGEQF

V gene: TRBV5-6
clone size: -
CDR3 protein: ASSTPDSAQF

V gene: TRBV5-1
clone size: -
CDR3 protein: ASSSTAGGDEQF

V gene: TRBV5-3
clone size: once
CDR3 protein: ARSLTKGLAGAYEQY

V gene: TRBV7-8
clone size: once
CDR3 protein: ASSIHRDSYEQY

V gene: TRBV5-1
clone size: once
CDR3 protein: ASSLQGNGNTIY

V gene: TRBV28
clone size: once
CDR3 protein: ASSFPTEAF

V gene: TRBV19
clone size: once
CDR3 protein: ASSVTVNSNQPQH

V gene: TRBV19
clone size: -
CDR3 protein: ASSSPSGATYEQY